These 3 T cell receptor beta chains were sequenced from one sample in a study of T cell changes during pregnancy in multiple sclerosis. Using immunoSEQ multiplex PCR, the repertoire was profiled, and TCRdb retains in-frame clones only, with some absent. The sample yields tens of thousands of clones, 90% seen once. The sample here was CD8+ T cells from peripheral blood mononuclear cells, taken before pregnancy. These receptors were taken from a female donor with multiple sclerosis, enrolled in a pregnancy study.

CDR3 amino acids: CASSGGDSLLTEAFF. The CDR3 DNA reads as TGTGCCAGCAGTGGAGGGGACAGCCTGCTAACTGAAGCTTTCTTT. The V call is TRBV25-1, the J call TRBJ1-1, with TRBD1 identical over 7 bases. Trimming cost V 4 bases and J 5 bases; bases outside gene matches: 10. Germline V gene lookup returns CDR1 MGHDK and CDR2 SYGVNS. This CDR3 region has 15 residues.

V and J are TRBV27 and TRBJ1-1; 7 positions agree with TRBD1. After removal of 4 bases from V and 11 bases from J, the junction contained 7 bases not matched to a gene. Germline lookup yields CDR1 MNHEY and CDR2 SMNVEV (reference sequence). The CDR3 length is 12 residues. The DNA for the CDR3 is TGTGCCAGCAGTTCGACAGGGCGGCGTGCTTTCTTT. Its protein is CASSSTGRRAFF.

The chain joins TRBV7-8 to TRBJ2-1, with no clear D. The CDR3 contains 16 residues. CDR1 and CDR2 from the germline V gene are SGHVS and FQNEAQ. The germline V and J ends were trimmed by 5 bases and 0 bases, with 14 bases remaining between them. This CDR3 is CASSPPLVGSYNEQFF. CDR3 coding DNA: TGTGCCAGCAGCCCACCTCTAGTCGGCTCCTACAATGAGCAGTTCTTC. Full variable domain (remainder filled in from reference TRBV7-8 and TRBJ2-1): GAGVSQSPRYKVAKRGQDVALRCDPISGHVSLFWYQQALGQGPEFLTYFQNEAQLDKSGLPSDRFFAERPEGSVSTLKIQRTQQEDSAVYLCASSPPLVGSYNEQFFGPGTRLTVL.